This T cell receptor (beta chain) was sequenced for a study of blood T cell repertoires in COVID-19. TCRdb's copy holds only in-frame clones and misses some; the assay was immunoSEQ multiplex PCR. The sample has 150,000 or so clones; 81% are singletons. V was pared by 2 bases and J by 0 bases, with 14 bases between. The germline V gene encodes CDR1 KGHSH and CDR2 LQKENI. This CDR3 comprises 17 residues. Source material: PBMCs or T cells enriched from blood (not recorded which). This chain joins TRBV18 and TRBJ1-3, with D tentatively TRBD1 (6 bases). This TCR was recovered from a middle-aged woman with acute COVID-19. This chain's CDR3 is CASSPSVGTNSGNTIYF. The CDR3 DNA reads TGTGCCAGCTCACCATCCGTCGGGACAAACTCTGGAAACACCATATATTTT.